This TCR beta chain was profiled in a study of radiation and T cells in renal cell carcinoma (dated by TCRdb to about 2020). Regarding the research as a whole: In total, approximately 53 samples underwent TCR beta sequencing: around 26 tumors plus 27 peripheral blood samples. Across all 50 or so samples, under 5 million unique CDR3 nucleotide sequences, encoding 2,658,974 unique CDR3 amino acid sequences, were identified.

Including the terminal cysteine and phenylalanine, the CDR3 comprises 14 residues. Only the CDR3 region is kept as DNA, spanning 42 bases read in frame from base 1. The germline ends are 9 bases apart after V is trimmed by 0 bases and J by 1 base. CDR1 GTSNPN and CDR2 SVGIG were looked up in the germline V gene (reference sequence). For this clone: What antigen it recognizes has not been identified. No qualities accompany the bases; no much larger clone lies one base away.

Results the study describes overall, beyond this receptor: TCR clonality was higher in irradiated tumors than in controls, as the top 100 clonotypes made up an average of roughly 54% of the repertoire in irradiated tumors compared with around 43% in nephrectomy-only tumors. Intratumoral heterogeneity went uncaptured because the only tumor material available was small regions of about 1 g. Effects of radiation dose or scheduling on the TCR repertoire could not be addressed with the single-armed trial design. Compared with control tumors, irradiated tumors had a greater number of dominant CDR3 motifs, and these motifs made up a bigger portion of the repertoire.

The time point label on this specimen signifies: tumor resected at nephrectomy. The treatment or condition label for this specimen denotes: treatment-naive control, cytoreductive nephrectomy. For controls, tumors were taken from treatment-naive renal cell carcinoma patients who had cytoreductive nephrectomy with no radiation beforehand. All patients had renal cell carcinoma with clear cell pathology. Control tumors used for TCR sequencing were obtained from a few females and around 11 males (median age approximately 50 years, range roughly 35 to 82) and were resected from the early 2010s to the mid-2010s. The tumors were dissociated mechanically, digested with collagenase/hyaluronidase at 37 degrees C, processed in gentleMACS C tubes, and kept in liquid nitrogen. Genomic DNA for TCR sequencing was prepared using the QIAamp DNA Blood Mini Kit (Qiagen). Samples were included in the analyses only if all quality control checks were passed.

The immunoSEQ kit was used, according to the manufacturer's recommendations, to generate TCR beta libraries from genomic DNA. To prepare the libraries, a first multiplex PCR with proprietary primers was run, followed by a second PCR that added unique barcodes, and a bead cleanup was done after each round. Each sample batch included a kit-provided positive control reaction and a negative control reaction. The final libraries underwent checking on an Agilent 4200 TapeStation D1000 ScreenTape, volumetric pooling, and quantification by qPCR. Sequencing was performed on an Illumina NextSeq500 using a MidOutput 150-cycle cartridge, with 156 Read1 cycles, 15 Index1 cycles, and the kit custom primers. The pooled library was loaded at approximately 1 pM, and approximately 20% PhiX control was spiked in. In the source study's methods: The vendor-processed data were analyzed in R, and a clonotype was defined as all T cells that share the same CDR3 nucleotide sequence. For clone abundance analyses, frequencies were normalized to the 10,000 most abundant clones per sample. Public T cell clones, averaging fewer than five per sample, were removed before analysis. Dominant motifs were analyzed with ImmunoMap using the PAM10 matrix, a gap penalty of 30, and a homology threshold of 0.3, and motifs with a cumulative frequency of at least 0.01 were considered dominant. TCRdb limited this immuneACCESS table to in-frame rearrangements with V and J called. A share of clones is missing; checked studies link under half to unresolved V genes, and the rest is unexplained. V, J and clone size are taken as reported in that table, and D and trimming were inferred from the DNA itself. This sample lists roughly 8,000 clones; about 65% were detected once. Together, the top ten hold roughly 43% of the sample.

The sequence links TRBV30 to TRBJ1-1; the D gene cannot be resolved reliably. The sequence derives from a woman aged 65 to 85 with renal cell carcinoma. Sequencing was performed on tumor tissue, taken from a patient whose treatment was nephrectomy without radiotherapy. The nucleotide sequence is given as TGTGCCTGGAGTGTCCCCCGGCAGAACACTGAAGCTTTCTTT. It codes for CAWSVPRQNTEAFF. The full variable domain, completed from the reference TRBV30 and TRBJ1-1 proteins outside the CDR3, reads SQTIHQWPATLVQPVGSPLSLECTVEGTSNPNLYWYRQAAGRGLQLLFYSVGIGQISSEVPQNLSASRPQDRQFILSSKKLLLSDSGFYLCAWSVPRQNTEAFFGQGTRLTVV.